This T cell receptor beta chain emerged from a study of beta chain features in type 1 diabetes. Between the trimmed V and J ends, which lost 5 bases and 0 bases, there was a span of 8 bases. In germline, CDR1 is LNHDA, CDR2 SQIVND (reference sequence). This CDR3 contains 15 residues. Overall study results and limits: Among patients with Type 1 diabetes, TCRB CDR3s were moderately but significantly shorter in every one of the four CD4+ subsets.

As regards this clone: Its antigen is not known.

What was sequenced were expressed TCRB transcripts, since all of the isolated RNA had been reverse transcribed. The protocol was immunoSEQ multiplex PCR, while the TCRdb copy is restricted to in-frame clones and leaves out a portion. The table records roughly 50,000 clones, roughly two fifths of them present only once. The chain joins TRBV19 to TRBJ2-6; tentative D call: TRBD2 (5 bases). The source material was Tregs from blood. The receptor was isolated from a man aged 25 to 45 with type 1 diabetes. Written as DNA, the CDR3 is TGTGCCAGTAGTTCTCGGGGCTCTGGGGCCAACGTCCTGACTTTC. Its protein product is CASSSRGSGANVLTF.